This TCR beta chain was captured by sequencing in a study of blood T cell repertoires in COVID-19. The overall study: PBMCs, B-cell-depleted T cells, or T cells were the source of the cDNA or gDNA that made up the material.

Germline V gene sequence: CDR1 DFQATT, CDR2 SNEGSKA (reference sequence). This CDR3 is 14 amino acids long. Trimming removed 3 bases at V and 4 bases at J, with 15 bases between. The table came from immunoSEQ multiplex PCR; TCRdb's copy has only in-frame clones and leaves some out. The sample has 350,000 or so clones; roughly nine tenths are singletons. The genes are TRBV20-1 and TRBJ1-2; perhaps TRBD1 as D (5 bases). This clonotype was sampled from a woman aged 55-70 years with COVID-19, enrolled during active disease. Input material: peripheral blood. This CDR3 reads CSASPGVGGYGYTF. The DNA for the CDR3 is TGCAGTGCTAGTCCGGGGGTCGGGGGCTATGGCTACACCTTC.